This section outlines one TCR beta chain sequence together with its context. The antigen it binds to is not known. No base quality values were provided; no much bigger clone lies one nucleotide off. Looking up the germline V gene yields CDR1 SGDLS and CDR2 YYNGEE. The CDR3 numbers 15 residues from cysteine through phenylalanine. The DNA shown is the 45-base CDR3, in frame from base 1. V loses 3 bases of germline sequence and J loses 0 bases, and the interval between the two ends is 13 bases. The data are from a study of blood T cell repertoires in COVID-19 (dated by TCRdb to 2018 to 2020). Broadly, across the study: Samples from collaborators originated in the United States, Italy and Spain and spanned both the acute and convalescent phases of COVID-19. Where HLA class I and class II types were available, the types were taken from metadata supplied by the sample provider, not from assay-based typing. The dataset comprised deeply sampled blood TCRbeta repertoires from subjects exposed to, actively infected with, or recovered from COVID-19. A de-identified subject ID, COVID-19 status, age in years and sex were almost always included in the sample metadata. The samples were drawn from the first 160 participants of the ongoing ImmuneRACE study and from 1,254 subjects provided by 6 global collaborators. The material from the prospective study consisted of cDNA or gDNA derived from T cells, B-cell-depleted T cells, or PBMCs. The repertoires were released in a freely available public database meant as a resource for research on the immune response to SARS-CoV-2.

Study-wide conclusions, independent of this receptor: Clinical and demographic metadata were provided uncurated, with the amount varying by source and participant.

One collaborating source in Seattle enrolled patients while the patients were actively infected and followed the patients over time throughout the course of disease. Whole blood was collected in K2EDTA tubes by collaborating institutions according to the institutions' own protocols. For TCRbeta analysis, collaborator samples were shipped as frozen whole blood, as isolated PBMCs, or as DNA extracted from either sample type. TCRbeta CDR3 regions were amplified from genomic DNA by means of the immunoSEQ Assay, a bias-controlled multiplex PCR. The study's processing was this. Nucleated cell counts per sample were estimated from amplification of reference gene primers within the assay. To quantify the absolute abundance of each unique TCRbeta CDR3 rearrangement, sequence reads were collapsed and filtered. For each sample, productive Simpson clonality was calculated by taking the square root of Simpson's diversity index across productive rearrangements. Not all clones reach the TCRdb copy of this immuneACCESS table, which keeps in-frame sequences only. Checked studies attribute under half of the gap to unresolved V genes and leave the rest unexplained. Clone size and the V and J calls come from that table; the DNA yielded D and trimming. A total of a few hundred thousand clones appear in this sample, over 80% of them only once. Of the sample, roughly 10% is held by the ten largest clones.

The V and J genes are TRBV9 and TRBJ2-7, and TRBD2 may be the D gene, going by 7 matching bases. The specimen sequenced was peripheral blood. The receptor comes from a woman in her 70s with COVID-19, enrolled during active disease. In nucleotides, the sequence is TGTGCCAGCAGCGAGGGAGCGGGACACTCCTACGAGCAGTACTTC. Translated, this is CASSEGAGHSYEQYF.